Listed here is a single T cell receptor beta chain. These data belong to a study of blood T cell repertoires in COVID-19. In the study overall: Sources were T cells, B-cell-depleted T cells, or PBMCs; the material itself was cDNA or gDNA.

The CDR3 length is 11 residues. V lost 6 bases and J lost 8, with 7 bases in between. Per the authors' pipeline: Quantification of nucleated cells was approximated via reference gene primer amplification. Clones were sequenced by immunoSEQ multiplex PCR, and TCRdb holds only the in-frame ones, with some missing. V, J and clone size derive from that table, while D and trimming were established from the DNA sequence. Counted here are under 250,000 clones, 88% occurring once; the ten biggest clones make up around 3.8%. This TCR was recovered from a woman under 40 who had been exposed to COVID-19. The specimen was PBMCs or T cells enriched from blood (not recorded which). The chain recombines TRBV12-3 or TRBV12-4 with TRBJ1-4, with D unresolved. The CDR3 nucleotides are TGTGCCAGCAGAAAGACAGAAAAACTGTTTTTT. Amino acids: CASRKTEKLFF.